Below, 10 T cell receptor beta chains from the same sample are listed, as sequenced in a study of T cell responses to AZD1222 COVID-19 vaccine. Profiling relied on immunoSEQ multiplex PCR, and the TCRdb table lists in-frame clones only, not all of them. Counted here are 150,000 to 200,000 clones, more than 75% occurring once; the ten biggest clones make up about 4.5%. The input for sequencing was peripheral blood, taken 28 days after the second AZD1222 dose. The receptor set was obtained from an adult who received the AZD1222 COVID-19 vaccine.

This rearrangement joins TRBV24-1 to TRBJ2-1, with D possibly called TRBD1 or TRBD2 (6 bases each). The CDR3 loop spans 19 amino acids. Trimming shortened V by 2 bases and J by 0 bases, and 19 bases separated the two germline ends. Germline V gene data show CDR1 as KGHDR and CDR2 as SFDVKD. The CDR3, as DNA: TGTGCCACCAGTGATTCAACCGGGGGCCGAAGGAGCTCCTACAATGAGCAGTTCTTC. The encoded protein is CATSDSTGGRRSSYNEQFF.

Note on this clone: Its ends do not fully match the called genes, so a read error is possible. The gene calls are TRBV7-8 and TRBJ1-1; D is unresolved. Germline V gene data show CDR1 as SGHVS and CDR2 as FQNEAQ. There are 12 residues in the CDR3. CDR3 residues: CASSLTNAEAFF. In DNA, the CDR3 is TGTGCCAGCAGCCTTACGAACGCTGAAGCTTTCTTT.

V and J are TRBV7-2 and TRBJ2-7, with TRBD2 matching 8 bases. The CDR3 runs 15 residues. Germline trimming cut 4 bases from V and 0 bases from J; bases unmatched to any gene: 5. CDR1 is SGHTA, CDR2 FQGNSA, per germline. CDR3 amino acids: CASSSGGTSSYEQYF. The DNA of the CDR3 is TGTGCCAGCAGCTCGGGGGGGACTAGCTCCTACGAGCAGTACTTC.

The chain is built from TRBV15 and TRBJ1-4; D is uncertain. Trimming stripped 0 bases from V and 6 bases from J, with 20 bases between. Germline loops: CDR1 LNHNV, CDR2 YYDKDF (reference sequence). This CDR3 is built from 18 residues. In DNA, the CDR3 is TGTGCCACCAGCAGAGATAGCGGCCTAACCCTCGTCCATGAAAAACTGTTTTTT. Translating gives CATSRDSGLTLVHEKLFF.

This chain uses TRBV5-1 with TRBJ2-1, with 8 bases fitting TRBD2. The CDR3 spans 16 residues. Germline V gives CDR1 SGHRS, CDR2 YFSETQ. Germline trimming cut 0 bases from V and 5 bases from J; bases unmatched to any gene: 7. The CDR3: CASSLGSGIFNNEQFF. Written as DNA, the CDR3 is TGCGCCAGCAGCTTGGGTAGCGGGATATTTAACAATGAGCAGTTCTTC.

The genes are TRBV15 and TRBJ1-1; weak D call: TRBD1 (5 bases). This CDR3 comprises 13 residues. The germline CDR1 and CDR2 sequences are LNHNV and YYDKDF (reference sequence). V lost 3 bases and J lost 10, with 15 bases in between. In DNA form, the CDR3 reads TGTGCCACCAGCAGGCCCCCAGGGCAGGTAGCTTTCTTT. It translates to CATSRPPGQVAFF.

CDR3 in DNA: TGTGCCAGCAGTTACTCGAGAGGACAGGGGCCCCAGCATTTT. As protein: CASSYSRGQGPQHF. The V call is TRBV6-2 or TRBV6-3, the J call TRBJ1-5, with TRBD1 matching 8 bases. The germline V gene encodes CDR1 MNHEY and CDR2 SVGEGT. Losses at the gene ends were 0 bases for V and 9 bases for J; bases not matched to a gene: 4. CDR3 length equals 14 residues.

This chain connects TRBV30 to TRBJ2-7, with a possible D match to TRBD1 (5 bases). CDR1 is GTSNPN, CDR2 SVGIG, per germline (reference sequence). This CDR3 is built from 13 residues. Trimming pared 5 bases from V and 5 bases from J, leaving 16 bases between. In DNA, the CDR3 is TGTGCCTGGGTAAACAAGGGGTCCCACGAGCAGTACTTC. This translates into CAWVNKGSHEQYF.

The chain recombines TRBV7-2 with TRBJ2-3, with a tentative D call TRBD2 (6 bases). CDR3 size: 16 residues. Germline assignment: CDR1 SGHTA and CDR2 FQGNSA. The V gene lost 2 bases and the J gene lost 4 bases, with 16 bases spanning the gap. The CDR3 DNA sequence: TGTGCCAGCAGCTTACGATCGGGGGTTCGCGCAGATACGCAGTATTTT. Translating it yields CASSLRSGVRADTQYF.

This chain joins TRBV20-1 and TRBJ2-3; D not resolved. Germline V gene lookup returns CDR1 DFQATT and CDR2 SNEGSKA (reference sequence). The CDR3 loop spans 13 amino acids. The ends were cut back, 3 bases at V and 0 bases at J, with 7 bases in the middle. CDR3 amino acids: CSASGLSTDTQYF. In nucleotides, the CDR3 is TGCAGTGCTAGTGGTCTAAGCACAGATACGCAGTATTTT.